This entry features one TCR beta chain sequence. Its matching antigen is unknown. Per the germline V gene, CDR1 is SGHRS and CDR2 is YFSETQ. After removal of 3 bases from V and 7 bases from J, the junction contained 10 bases not matched to a gene. The CDR3 has 16 amino acids. Only in-frame clones appear in the TCRdb table, and some are missing; sequencing was by immunoSEQ multiplex PCR. The data show around 200,000 clones, about 88% seen once. This sample is drawn from a study of T cell responses to AZD1222 COVID-19 vaccine. Study-level results: Clonal diversity may have been underestimated in mostly white British donors. Repertoires were sampled only after the peak T cell response.

The chain links TRBV5-1 to TRBJ2-1; 10 nucleotides agree with TRBD2. The input for sequencing was peripheral blood, taken 28 days after the second AZD1222 dose. The source of this sequence is an adult who received the AZD1222 COVID-19 vaccine. CDR3 protein: CASSWGPAGGPNEQFF. In nucleotides, the CDR3 is TGCGCCAGCAGCTGGGGCCCAGCGGGAGGGCCTAATGAGCAGTTCTTC.